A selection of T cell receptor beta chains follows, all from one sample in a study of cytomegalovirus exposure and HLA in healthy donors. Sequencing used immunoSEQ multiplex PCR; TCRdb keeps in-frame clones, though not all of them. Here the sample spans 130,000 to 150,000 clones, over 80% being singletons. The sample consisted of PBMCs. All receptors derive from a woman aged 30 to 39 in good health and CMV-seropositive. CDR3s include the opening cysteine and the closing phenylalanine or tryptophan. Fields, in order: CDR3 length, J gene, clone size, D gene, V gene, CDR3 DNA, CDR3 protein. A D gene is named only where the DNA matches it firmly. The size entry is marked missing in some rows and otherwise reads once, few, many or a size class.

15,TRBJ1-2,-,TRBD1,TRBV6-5,TGTGCCAGCAGGCCGGACAGGGGGCGTCTCTATGGCTACACCTTC,CASRPDRGRLYGYTF
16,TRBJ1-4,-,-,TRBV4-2,TGTGCCAGCAGCCAAGATTACGGATTAGGAGATGAAAAACTGTTTTTT,CASSQDYGLGDEKLFF
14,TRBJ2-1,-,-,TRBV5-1,TGCGCCAGCAGCCCTCAGGCCTCCTACAATGAGCAGTTCTTC,CASSPQASYNEQFF
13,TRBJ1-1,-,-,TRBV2,TGTGCCAGCCCCAAACAGGGGAACACTGAAGCTTTCTTT,CASPKQGNTEAFF
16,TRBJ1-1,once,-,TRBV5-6,TGTGCCAGCAGCCCTCCCCCCGGGACAAGGAACACTGAAGCTTTCTTT,CASSPPPGTRNTEAFF
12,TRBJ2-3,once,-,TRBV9,TGTGCCAGCAGCGCCTACGCAGATACGCAGTATTTT,CASSAYADTQYF
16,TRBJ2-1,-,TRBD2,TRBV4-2,TGTGCCAGCAGCCAAGATCCCACTAGCGGATGGAGCGCGCAGTTCTTC,CASSQDPTSGWSAQFF
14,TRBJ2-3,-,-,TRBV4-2,TGTGCCAGCAGCCAGGCCGGGACTCTGGATACGCAGTATTTT,CASSQAGTLDTQYF
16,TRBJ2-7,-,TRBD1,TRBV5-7,TGTGCCAGCAGCCTCCCGGGACAGGGGATTCACTACGAGCAGTACTTC,CASSLPGQGIHYEQYF
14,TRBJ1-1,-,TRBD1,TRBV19,TGTGCCAGTACCCGGACAGGGTGGTGGACTGAAGCTTTCTTT,CASTRTGWWTEAFF
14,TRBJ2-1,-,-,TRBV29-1,TGCAGCGCTCGCCGGGGGGCCTCCTACAATGAGCAGTTCTTC,CSARRGASYNEQFF
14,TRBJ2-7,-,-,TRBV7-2,TGTGCCAGCAGCTTTTTCCCTAGCTCCTACGAGCAGTACTTC,CASSFFPSSYEQYF
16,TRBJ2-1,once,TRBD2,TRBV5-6,TGTGCCAGCAGCTTCGGACTAGCGGGGGTGTACAATGAGCAGTTCTTC,CASSFGLAGVYNEQFF
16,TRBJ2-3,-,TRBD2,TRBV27,TGTGCCAGCAGTTTATCTATCGGGGGGGCGACAGATACGCAGTATTTT,CASSLSIGGATDTQYF
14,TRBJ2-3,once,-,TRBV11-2,TGTGCCAGCAGCTTATTCGAGGGGGCAGATACGCAGTATTTT,CASSLFEGADTQYF
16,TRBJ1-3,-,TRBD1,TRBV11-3,TGTGCCAGCAGCTACCGCACAGGGGGCTCTGGAAACACCATATATTTT,CASSYRTGGSGNTIYF
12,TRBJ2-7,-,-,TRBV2,TGTGCCAGCAGTTGGCAGATCTACGAGCAGTACTTC,CASSWQIYEQYF
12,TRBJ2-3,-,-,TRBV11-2,TGTGCCAGCAGCCGGGGACTAGATACGCAGTATTTT,CASSRGLDTQYF
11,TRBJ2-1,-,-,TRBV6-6,TGTGCCAGCAGTGCCCGGACAGAAAAGTTCTTC,CASSARTEKFF
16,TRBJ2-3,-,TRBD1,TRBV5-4,TGTGCCAGCAGCTTGGGACAGGGGAGCAATATAGATACGCAGTATTTT,CASSLGQGSNIDTQYF
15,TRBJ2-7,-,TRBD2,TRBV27,TGTGCCAGCAGTTTGGAGGGCGGGGGCTCCTACGAGCAGTACTTC,CASSLEGGGSYEQYF
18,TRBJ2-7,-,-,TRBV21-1,TGTGCCAGCCGCTATGTCAGGGCGGAATATACCCTGTCCTACGAGCAGTACTTC,CASRYVRAEYTLSYEQYF
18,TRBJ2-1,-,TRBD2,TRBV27,TGTGCCAGCAGTCACGAGGGACTAGCGGGAGATGGTGCAAATGAGCAGTTCTTC,CASSHEGLAGDGANEQFF
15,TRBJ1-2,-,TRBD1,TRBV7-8,TGTGCCAGCAGCTTAGGCAATGACAGGGGGGTGGGCTACACCTTC,CASSLGNDRGVGYTF
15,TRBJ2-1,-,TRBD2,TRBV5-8,TGTGCCAGCAGCCTAGCGGGACTAGCAGGGAATGAGCAGTTCTTC,CASSLAGLAGNEQFF
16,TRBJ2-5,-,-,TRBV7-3,TGTGCCAGCAGCTCTCTCGGGCCTAGCGCCAAAGAGACCCAGTACTTC,CASSSLGPSAKETQYF
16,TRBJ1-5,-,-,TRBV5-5,TGTGCCAGCAGCTTGGCCGCGGGTTGGGGCAATCAGCCCCAGCATTTT,CASSLAAGWGNQPQHF
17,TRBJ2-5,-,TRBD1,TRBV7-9,TGTGCCAGCAGCTCACTAAGGGGACAGGGATCGGGAGAGACCCAGTACTTC,CASSSLRGQGSGETQYF
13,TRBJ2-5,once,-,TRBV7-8,TGTGCCAGCAGAGCTAGACCAAAAGAGACCCAGTACTTC,CASRARPKETQYF
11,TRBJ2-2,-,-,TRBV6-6,TGTGCCAGCAGGGCCGTCGGGGAGCTGTTTTTT,CASRAVGELFF
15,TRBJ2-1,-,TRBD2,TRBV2,TGTGCCAGCAAAAGTACTAGCGGGAGCTACAATGAGCAGTTCTTC,CASKSTSGSYNEQFF
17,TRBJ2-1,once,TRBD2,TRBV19,TGTGCCAGTAGTACCTCCTCTAGCTCTTCTCTTCGGGGAGGGGAGTTCTTC,CASSTSSSSSLRGGEFF
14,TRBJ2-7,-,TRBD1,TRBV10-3,TGTGCCATCAGCCGGACAGGGGGCGAAGACGAGCAGTACTTC,CAISRTGGEDEQYF
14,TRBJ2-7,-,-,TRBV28,TGTGCCAGCAGGTCGGGGTATTTATCCTACGAGCAGTACTTC,CASRSGYLSYEQYF
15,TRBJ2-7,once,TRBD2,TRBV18,TGTGCCAGCTCACCGGGACTAGCGGGACCCTACGAGCAGTACTTC,CASSPGLAGPYEQYF
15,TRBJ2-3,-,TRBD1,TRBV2,TGTGCCAGCAGTCTGACAGGGGTCGTGGCCGATACGCAGTATTTT,CASSLTGVVADTQYF
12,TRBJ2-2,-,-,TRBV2,-,CASSFGAGELFF
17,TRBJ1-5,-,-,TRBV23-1,TGCGCCAGCGGGCTGCTGGGGGGGGAGGGGGTCAATCAGCCCCAGCATTTT,CASGLLGGEGVNQPQHF
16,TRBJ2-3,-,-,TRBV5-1,TGCGCCAGCAGCTTGGCAACCGGGATGGTCCCAGATACGCAGTATTTT,CASSLATGMVPDTQYF
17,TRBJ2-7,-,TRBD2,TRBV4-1,TGCGCCAGCAGCCAAGTCCCTAGACTAGCGGGTTCATACGAGCAGTACTTC,CASSQVPRLAGSYEQYF
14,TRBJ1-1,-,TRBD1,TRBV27,TGTGCCAGCAGTTGGGCCAGGGGGCCCACTGAAGCTTTCTTT,CASSWARGPTEAFF
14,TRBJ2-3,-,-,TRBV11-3,TGTGCCAGCAGCTTCCGTAGCCGCACAGATACGCAGTATTTT,CASSFRSRTDTQYF
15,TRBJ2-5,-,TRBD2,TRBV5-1,TGCGCCAGCAGCTTCCCCTATGCGGGGGGAGAGACCCAGTACTTC,CASSFPYAGGETQYF
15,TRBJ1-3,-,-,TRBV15,TGTGCCACCAGCAGAGATCCAGGCCCTGGAAACACCATATATTTT,CATSRDPGPGNTIYF
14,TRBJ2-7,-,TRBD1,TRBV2,TGTGCCAGCAGCCGGGACAGGGGACCCTACGAGCAGTACTTC,CASSRDRGPYEQYF
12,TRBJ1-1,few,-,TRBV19,TGTGCCAGTAACGAGGGTTGGGGTGAAGCTTTCTTT,CASNEGWGEAFF
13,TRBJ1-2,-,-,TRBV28,TGTGCCAGCATAGGAGGGGCTAACTATGGCTACACCTTC,CASIGGANYGYTF
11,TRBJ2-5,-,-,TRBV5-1,TGCGCCAGCAGCTTGGAGGGAGGCCAGTACTTC,CASSLEGGQYF
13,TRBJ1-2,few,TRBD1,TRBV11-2,TGTGCCAGCCTCCGGGACAGGGGCGCTGGCTACACCTTC,CASLRDRGAGYTF
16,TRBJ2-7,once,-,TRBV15,TGTGCCACCAGCAGATTAGTCGGACTAGGGGGGTACGAGCAGTACTTC,CATSRLVGLGGYEQYF
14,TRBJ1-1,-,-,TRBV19,TGTGCCAGTATCAGGGGCTGGCGGGACACTGAAGCTTTCTTT,CASIRGWRDTEAFF
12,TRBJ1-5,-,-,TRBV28,TGTGCCAGCAGCTTGGCGGGAAAGCCCCAGCATTTT,CASSLAGKPQHF
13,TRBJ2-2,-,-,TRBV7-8,TGTGCCAGCAGCTTACGACAAACCGGGGAGCTGTTTTTT,CASSLRQTGELFF
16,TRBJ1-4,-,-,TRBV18,TGTGCCAGCTCACCGACTAACAGGGCGCCTAATGAAAAACTGTTTTTT,CASSPTNRAPNEKLFF
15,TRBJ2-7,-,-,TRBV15,TGTGCCACCAGCAGAGACAGGGCGCCGACCTACGAGCAGTACTTC,CATSRDRAPTYEQYF
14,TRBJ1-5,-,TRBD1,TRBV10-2,TGCGCCAGCAGTGATAACAGGGGTGATCAGCCCCAGCATTTT,CASSDNRGDQPQHF
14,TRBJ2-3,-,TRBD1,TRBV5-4,TGTGCCAGCAGCCTGGCTGACAGGGCAGATACGCAGTATTTT,CASSLADRADTQYF
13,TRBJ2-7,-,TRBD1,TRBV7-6,TGTGCCAGCAGGGCCAAAGGGGGCAACGAGCAGTACTTC,CASRAKGGNEQYF
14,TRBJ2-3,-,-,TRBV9,TGTGCCAGCAGCCCAAGGACTAGCACAGATACGCAGTATTTT,CASSPRTSTDTQYF